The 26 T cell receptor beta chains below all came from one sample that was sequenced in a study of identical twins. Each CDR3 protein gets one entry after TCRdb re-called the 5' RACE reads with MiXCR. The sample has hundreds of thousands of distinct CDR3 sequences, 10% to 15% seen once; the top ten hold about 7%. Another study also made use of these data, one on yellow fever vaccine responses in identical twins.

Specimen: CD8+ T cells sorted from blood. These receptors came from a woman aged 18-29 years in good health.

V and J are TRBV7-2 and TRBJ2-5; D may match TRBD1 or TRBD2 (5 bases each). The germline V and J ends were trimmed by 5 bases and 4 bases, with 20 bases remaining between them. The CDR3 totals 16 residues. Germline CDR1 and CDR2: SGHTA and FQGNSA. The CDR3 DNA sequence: TGTGCCAGCAGCCTTACCTCCGGGACGGAAAGAGAGACCCAGTACTTC. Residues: CASSLTSGTERETQYF.

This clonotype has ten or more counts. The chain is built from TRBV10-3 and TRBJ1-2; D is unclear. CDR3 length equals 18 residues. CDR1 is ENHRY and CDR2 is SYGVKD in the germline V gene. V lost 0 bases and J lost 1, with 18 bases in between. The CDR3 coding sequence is TGTGCCATCAGTGAGTCGCCGGCAGGCGAGAAGATTAACTATGGCTACACCTTC. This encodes CAISESPAGEKINYGYTF.

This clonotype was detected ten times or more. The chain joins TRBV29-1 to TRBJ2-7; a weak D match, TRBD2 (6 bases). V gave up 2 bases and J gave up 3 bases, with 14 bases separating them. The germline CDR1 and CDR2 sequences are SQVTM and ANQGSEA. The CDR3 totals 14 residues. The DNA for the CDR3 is TGCAGCGTTGAAACGGGAGACCGACACTACGAGCAGTACTTC. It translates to CSVETGDRHYEQYF.

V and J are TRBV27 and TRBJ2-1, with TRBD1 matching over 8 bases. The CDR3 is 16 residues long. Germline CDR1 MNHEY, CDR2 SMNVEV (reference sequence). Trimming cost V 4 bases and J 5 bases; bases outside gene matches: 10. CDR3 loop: CASSSEYQGADNEQFF. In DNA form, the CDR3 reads TGTGCCAGCAGTTCGGAATATCAGGGGGCGGACAATGAGCAGTTCTTC.

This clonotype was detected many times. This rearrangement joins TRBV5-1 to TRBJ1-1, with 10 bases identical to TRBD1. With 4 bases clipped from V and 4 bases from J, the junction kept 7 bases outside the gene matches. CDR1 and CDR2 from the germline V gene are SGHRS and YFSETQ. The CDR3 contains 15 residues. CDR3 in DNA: TGCGCCAGCAGCCCGGGACAGGGGCTCTCCACTGAAGCTTTCTTT. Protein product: CASSPGQGLSTEAFF.

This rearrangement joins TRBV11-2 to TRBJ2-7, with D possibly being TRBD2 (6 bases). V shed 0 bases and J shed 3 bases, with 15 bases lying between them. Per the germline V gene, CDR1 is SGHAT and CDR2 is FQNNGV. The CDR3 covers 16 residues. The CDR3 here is CASSLEARQGGYEQYF. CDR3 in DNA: TGTGCCAGCAGCTTAGAGGCTCGGCAGGGAGGCTACGAGCAGTACTTC. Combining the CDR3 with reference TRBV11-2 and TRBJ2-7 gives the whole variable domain EAGVAQSPRYKIIEKRQSVAFWCNPISGHATLYWYQQILGQGPKLLIQFQNNGVVDDSQLPKDRFSAERLKGVDSTLKIQPAKLEDSAVYLCASSLEARQGGYEQYFGPGTRLTVT.

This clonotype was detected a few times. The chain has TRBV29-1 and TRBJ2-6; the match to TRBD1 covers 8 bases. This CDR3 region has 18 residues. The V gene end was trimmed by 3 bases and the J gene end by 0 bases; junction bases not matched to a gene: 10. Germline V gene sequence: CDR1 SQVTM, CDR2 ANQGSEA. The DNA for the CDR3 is TGCAGCGTTGAGGTACAGGGGGAAGTCAGCTCTGGGGCCAACGTCCTGACTTTC. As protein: CSVEVQGEVSSGANVLTF.

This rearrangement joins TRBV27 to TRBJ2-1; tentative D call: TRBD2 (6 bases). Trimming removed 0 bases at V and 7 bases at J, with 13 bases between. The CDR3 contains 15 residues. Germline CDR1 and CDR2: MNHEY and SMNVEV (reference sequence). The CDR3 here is CASSLSSTGRNEQFF. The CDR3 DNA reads TGTGCCAGCAGTTTATCGTCGACGGGGAGGAATGAGCAGTTCTTC.

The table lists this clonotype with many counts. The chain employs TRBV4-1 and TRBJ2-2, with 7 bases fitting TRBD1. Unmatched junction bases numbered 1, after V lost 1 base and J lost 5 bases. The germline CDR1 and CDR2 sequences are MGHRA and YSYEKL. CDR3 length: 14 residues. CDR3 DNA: TGCGCCAGCAGCCAAGGGGACAGTACCGGGGAGCTGTTTTTT. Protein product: CASSQGDSTGELFF.

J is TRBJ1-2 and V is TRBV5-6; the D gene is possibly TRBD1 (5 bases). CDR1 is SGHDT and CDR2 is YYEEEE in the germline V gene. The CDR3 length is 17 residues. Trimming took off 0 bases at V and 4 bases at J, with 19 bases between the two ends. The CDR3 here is CASSLAYSGSSGYGYTF. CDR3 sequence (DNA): TGTGCCAGCAGCTTGGCCTATTCAGGGTCGAGCGGCTATGGCTACACCTTC.

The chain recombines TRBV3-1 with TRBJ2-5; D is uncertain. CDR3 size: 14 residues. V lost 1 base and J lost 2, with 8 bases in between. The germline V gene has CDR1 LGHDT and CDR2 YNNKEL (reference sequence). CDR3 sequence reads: CASSQVGWQETQYF. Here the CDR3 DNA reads TGTGCCAGCAGCCAAGTTGGATGGCAAGAGACCCAGTACTTC.

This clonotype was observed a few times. The CDR3 loop reads CASSRLEGSYNEQFF. DNA for the CDR3: TGTGCCAGCAGCCGACTAGAAGGATCCTACAATGAGCAGTTCTTC. V is TRBV7-6 and J is TRBJ2-1, with D maybe TRBD2 (6 bases). Germline V gene lookup returns CDR1 SGHVS and CDR2 FNYEAQ. With 5 bases removed from V and 1 base from J, the gap between germline ends came to 12 bases. This CDR3 comprises 15 residues.

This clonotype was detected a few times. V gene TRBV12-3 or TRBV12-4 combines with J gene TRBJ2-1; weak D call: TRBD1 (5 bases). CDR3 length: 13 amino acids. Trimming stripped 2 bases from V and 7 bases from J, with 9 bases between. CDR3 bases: TGTGCCAGCAGTTTATACAGGATAAATGAGCAGTTCTTC. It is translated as CASSLYRINEQFF.

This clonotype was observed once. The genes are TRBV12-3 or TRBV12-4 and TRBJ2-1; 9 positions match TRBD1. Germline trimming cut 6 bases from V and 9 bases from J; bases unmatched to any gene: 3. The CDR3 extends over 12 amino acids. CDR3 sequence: CASRDRGFEQFF. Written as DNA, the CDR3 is TGTGCCAGCAGGGACAGGGGATTTGAGCAGTTCTTC.

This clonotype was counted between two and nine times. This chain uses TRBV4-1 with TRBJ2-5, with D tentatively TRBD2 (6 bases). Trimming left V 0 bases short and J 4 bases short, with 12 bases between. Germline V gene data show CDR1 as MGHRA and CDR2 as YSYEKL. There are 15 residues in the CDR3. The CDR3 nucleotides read TGCGCCAGCAGCCAAGACCCCCAGCGGGCAGAGACCCAGTACTTC. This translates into CASSQDPQRAETQYF.

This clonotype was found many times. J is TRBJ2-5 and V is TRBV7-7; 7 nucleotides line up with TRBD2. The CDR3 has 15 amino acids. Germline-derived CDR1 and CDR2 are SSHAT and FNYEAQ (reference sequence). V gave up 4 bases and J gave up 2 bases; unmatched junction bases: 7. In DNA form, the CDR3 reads TGTGCCAGCAGCTCTGAGCGGGACCAACAAGAGACCCAGTACTTC. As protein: CASSSERDQQETQYF.

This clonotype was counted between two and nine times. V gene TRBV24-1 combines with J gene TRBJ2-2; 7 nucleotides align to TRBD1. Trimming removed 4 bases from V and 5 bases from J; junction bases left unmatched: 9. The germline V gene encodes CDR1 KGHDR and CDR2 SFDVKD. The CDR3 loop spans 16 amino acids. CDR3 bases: TGTGCCACCAGTGACCGCCACAGGGGTCGGACCGGGGAGCTGTTTTTT. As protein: CATSDRHRGRTGELFF.

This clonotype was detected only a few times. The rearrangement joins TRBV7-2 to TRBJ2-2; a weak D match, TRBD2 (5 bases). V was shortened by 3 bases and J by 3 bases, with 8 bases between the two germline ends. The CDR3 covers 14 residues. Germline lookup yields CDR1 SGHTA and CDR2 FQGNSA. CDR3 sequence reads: CASSFLGDTGELFF. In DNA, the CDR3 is TGTGCCAGCAGCTTTTTGGGAGACACCGGGGAGCTGTTTTTT.

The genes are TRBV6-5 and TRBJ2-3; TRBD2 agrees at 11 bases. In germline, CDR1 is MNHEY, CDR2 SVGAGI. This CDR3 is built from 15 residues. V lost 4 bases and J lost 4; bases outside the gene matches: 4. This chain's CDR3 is CASSSTSGRPDTQYF. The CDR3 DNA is TGTGCCAGCAGTTCAACTAGCGGGAGACCAGATACGCAGTATTTT.

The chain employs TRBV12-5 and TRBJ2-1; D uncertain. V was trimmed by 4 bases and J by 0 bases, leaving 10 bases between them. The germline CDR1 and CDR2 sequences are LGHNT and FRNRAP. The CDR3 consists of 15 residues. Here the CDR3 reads CASGSNSGSYNEQFF. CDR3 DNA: TGTGCTAGTGGTTCCAACTCGGGCTCCTACAATGAGCAGTTCTTC. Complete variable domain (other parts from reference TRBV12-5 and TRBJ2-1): DARVTQTPRHKVTEMGQEVTMRCQPILGHNTVFWYRQTMMQGLELLAYFRNRAPLDDSGMPKDRFSAEMPDATLATLKIQPSEPRDSAVYFCASGSNSGSYNEQFFGPGTRLTVL.

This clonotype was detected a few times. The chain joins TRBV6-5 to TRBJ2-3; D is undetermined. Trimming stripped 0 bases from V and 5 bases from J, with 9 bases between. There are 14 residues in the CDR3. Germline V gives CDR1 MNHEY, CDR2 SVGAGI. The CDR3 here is CASSYSWDLDTQYF. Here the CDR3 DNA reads TGTGCCAGCAGTTACTCGTGGGATTTAGATACGCAGTATTTT.

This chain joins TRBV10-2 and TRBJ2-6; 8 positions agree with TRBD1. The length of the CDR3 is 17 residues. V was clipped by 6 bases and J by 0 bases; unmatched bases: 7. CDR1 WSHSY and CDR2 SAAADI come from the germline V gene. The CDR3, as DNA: TGCGCCAGCAGGGACAGGGCAGTACTCTCTGGGGCCAACGTCCTGACTTTC. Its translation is CASRDRAVLSGANVLTF.

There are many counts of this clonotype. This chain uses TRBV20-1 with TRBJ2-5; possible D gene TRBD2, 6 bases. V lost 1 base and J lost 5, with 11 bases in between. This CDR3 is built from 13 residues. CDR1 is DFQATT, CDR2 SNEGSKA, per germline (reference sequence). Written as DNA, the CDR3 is TGCAGTGCTAGAGCCTGGAGCGGGGAGACCCAGTACTTC. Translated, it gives CSARAWSGETQYF.

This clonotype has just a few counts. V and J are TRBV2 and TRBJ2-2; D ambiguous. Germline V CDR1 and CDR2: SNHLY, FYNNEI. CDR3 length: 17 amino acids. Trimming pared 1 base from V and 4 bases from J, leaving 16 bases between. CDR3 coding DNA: TGTGCCAGCAGTGAAGTGGCTGAGGCTAGACCCACCGGGGAGCTGTTTTTT. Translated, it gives CASSEVAEARPTGELFF.

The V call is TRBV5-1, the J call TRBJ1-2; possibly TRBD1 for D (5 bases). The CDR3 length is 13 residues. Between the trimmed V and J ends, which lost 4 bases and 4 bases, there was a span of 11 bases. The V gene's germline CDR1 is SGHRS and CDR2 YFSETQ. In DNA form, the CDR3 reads TGCGCCAGCAGCCCCGGGGGAGGCTATGGCTACACCTTC. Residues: CASSPGGGYGYTF.

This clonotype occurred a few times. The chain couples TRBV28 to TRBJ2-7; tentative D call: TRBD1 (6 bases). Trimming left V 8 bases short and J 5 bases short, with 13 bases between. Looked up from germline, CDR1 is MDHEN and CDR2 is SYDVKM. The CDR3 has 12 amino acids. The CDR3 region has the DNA TGTGCCAGCGCAGGGGATGGGCACGAGCAGTACGTC. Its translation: CASAGDGHEQYV.